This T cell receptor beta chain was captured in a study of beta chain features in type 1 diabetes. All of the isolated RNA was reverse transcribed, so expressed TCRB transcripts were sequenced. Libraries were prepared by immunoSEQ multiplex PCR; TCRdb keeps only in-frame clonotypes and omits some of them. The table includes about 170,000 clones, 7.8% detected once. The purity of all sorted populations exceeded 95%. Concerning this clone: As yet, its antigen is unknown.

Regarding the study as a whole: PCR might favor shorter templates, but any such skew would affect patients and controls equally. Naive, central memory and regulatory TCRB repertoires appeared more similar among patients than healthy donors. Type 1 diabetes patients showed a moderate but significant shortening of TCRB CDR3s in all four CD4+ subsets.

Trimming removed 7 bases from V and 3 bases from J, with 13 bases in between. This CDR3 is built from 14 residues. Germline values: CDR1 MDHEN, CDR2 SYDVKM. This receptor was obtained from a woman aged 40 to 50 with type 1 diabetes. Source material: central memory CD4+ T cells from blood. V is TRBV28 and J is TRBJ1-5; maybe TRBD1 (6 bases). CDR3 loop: CASTFRDTNQPQHF. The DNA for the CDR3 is TGTGCCAGCACCTTCAGGGACACCAATCAGCCCCAGCATTTT. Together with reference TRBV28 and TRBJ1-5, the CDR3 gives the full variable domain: DVKVTQSSRYLVKRTGEKVFLECVQDMDHENMFWYRQDPGLGLRLIYFSYDVKMKEKGDIPEGYSVSREKKERFSLILESASTNQTSMYLCASTFRDTNQPQHFGDGTRLSIL.